This T cell receptor beta chain was identified during a study of T cells in localized non-small cell lung cancer (dated by TCRdb to the early 2020s). Looking at the study overall: Comparing tumors with uninvolved tumor-adjacent lungs, the study looked at the T cell repertoires of 236 patients with early-stage NSCLC. A mean age of around 66 years was recorded for the NSCLC patients, of whom under 150 were male and about a hundred were female. The cohort comprised approximately 240 treatment-naïve NSCLC patients with resected, localized lung tumors.

From its cysteine to its phenylalanine, the CDR3 spans 13 amino acids. The sequence is cut down to CDR3 DNA, 39 bases in frame from base 1. The CDR1 and CDR2 encoded by the germline V gene are SGHDN and FVKESK. V sheds 4 bases and J sheds 3 bases, leaving 8 bases between their ends. This clone came up a few times. No cognate antigen has been identified for it. Base-call qualities are not available, and no considerably larger clone is one nucleotide away. The full study reports these points: Because multi-region tumor sequencing was not performed, intratumor heterogeneity could not be ruled out. Longer overall survival was associated with higher T cell density in blood, whereas shorter survival was associated with higher clonality in adjacent lung. A median of approximately 55 of the top 100 tumor clones were detected in paired uninvolved adjacent lung, and around 30 of these tumor clones were also found among the top 100 clones of the paired uninvolved adjacent lung. Because the study design was exploratory, TCR variables were selected using unadjusted p-values without false-discovery rate correction. Uninvolved tumor-adjacent lung showed the highest T cell clonality, higher than tumor, which suggests more focused antigenic responses in the adjacent lung.

TCR beta CDR3 regions were sequenced from DNA using the immunoSEQ Assay. In the authors' own workflow: To compute T cell density, TCR beta template counts were normalized to usable DNA, which was estimated by amplifying housekeeping genes. Richness was estimated using the preseqR package, with extrapolation to 400,000 templates for PBMC samples and to 120,000 templates for tissue samples. Clonality was defined by subtracting Pielou's evenness from one. Tissue-enriched TCRs were identified through differential abundance testing performed on productive amino-acid clonotypes, with a minimum total count of 5 and an alpha of 0.1. The Jaccard Index and the Morisita Overlap Index were used to quantify repertoire overlap between compartments. GLIPH grouped TCR beta CDR3s together with public tetramer-defined viral CDR3s, and a viral motif had to include at least three viral sequences and also show V-gene enrichment. As stored in TCRdb, this immuneACCESS dataset retains in-frame rearrangements with V and J assigned. A fraction of the clones does not appear; measured against another copy, unresolved V genes explain less than half of the discrepancy, and the remainder lacks a known reason. The V and J calls and clone size are taken from that table; D and trimming were inferred from the DNA. Across this sample there are 65,000 to 80,000 clones, with roughly 80% seen only once. 1% to 1.5% of the sample belongs to the ten largest clones.

At diagnosis, peripheral blood, uninvolved tumor-adjacent lung and tumor were collected and were preserved as a mix of fresh-frozen and FFPE material. Blood samples were analyzed as peripheral blood mononuclear cells for TCR repertoire profiling. This clonotype was obtained from an older female donor with stage I lung adenocarcinoma. Material: peripheral blood, obtained before any cancer treatment. The chain employs TRBV14 and TRBJ2-3; no D segment can be confidently identified. CDR3 loop: CASSPWGTDTQYF. The nucleotide sequence reads as follows: TGTGCCAGCAGCCCATGGGGTACAGATACGCAGTATTTT.